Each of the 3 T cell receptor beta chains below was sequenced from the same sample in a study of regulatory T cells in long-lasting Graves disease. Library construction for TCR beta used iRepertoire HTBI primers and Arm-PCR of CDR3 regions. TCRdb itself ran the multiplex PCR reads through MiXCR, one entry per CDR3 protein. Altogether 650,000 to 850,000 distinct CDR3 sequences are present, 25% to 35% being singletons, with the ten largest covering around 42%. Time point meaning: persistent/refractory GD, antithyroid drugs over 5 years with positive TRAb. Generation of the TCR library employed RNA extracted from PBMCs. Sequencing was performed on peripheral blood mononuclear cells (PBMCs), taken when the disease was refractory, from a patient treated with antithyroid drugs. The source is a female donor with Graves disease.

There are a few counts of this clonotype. DNA for the CDR3: TGTGCCAGCAGCGCGCAAGGGTTTACCTACGAGCAGTACTTC. Translating gives CASSAQGFTYEQYF. V gene TRBV5-5 combines with J gene TRBJ2-7; unclear D gene. The CDR3 totals 14 residues. Germline CDR1 reads SGHKS; CDR2 reads YYEKEE (reference sequence). The germline V and J ends were trimmed by 4 bases and 2 bases, with 13 bases remaining between them. The entire variable domain, with the rest obtained from reference TRBV5-5 and TRBJ2-7, is as follows: DAGVTQSPTHLIKTRGQQVTLRCSPISGHKSVSWYQQVLGQGPQFIFQYYEKEERGRGNFPDRFSARQFPNYSSELNVNALLLGDSALYLCASSAQGFTYEQYFGPGTRLTVT.

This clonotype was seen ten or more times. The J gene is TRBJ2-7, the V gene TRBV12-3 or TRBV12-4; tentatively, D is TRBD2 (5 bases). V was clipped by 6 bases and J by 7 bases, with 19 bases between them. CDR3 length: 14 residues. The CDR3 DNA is TGTGCCAGCAGCCCCACTGAGGCCGGCGGGGAGCAGTACTTC. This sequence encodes CASSPTEAGGEQYF.

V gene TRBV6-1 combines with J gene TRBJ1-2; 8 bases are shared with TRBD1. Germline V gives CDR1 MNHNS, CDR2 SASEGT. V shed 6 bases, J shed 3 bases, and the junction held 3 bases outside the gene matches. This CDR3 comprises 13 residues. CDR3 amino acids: CASRQGVDYGYTF. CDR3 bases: TGTGCCAGCAGACAGGGGGTAGACTATGGCTACACCTTC.